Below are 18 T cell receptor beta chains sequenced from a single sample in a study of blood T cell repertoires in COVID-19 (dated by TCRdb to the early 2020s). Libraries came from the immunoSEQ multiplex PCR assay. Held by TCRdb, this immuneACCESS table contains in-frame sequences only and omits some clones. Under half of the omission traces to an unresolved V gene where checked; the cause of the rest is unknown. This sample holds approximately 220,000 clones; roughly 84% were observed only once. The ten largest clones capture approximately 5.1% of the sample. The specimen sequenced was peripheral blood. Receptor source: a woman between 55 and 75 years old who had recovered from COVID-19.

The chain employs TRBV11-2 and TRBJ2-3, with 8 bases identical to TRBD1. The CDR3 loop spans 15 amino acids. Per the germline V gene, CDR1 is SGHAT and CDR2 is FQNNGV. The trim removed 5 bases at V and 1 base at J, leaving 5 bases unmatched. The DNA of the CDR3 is TGTGCCAGCAGCCCGGACAGGGCAGGCACAGATACGCAGTATTTT. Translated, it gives CASSPDRAGTDTQYF.

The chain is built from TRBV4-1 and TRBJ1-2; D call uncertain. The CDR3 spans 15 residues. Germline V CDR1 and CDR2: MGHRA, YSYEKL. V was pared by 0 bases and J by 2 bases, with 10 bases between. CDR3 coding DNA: TGCGCCAGCAGCCAAGAGGAGAGGCGGAACTATGGCTACACCTTC. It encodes CASSQEERRNYGYTF.

CDR3 residues: CASSQSSGQEAYEQYF. The CDR3, as DNA: TGTGCCAGCAGCCAGAGCTCGGGACAGGAAGCCTACGAGCAGTACTTC. The chain links TRBV4-2 to TRBJ2-7; 8 bases are shared with TRBD1. Germline CDR1 LGHNA, CDR2 YNFKEQ. The CDR3 has 16 amino acids. With 3 bases clipped from V and 2 bases from J, the junction kept 9 bases outside the gene matches.

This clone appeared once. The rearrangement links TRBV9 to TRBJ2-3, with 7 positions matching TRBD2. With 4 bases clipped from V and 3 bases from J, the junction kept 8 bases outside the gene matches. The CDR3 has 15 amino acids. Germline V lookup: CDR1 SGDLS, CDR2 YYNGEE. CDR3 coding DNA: TGTGCCAGCAGCTCGTCTGGCGGGGGTACAGATACGCAGTATTTT. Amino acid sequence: CASSSSGGGTDTQYF.

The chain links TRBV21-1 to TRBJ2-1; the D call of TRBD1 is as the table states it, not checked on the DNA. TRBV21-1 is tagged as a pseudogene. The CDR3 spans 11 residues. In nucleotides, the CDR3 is TGTGCCAGCAATAGGGGCAATGAGCAGTTCTTC. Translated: CASNRGNEQFF.

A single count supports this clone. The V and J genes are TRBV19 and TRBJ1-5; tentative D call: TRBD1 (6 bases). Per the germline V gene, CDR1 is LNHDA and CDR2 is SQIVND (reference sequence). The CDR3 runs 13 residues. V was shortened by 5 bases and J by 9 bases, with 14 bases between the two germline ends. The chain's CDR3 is CASSRGGIGPQHF. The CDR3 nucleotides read TGTGCCAGTAGTCGAGGGGGTATTGGGCCCCAGCATTTT. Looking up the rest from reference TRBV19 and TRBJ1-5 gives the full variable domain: DGGITQSPKYLFRKEGQNVTLSCEQNLNHDAMYWYRQDPGQGLRLIYYSQIVNDFQKGDIAEGYSVSREKKESFPLTVTSAQKNPTAFYLCASSRGGIGPQHFGDGTRLSIL.

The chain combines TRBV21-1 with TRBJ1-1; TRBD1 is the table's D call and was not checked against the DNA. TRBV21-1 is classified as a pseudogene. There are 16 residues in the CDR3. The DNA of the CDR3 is TGTGCCAGCAGCCACGACAGGGTCGGGGGTAGTACTGAAGCTTTCTTT. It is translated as CASSHDRVGGSTEAFF.

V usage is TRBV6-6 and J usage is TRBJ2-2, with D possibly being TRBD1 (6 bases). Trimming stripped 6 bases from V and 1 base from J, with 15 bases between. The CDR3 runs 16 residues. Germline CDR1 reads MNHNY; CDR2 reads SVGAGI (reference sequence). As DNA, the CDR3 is TGTGCCAGCAGCCTCACCCAGGGGATGAACACCGGGGAGCTGTTTTTT. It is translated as CASSLTQGMNTGELFF.

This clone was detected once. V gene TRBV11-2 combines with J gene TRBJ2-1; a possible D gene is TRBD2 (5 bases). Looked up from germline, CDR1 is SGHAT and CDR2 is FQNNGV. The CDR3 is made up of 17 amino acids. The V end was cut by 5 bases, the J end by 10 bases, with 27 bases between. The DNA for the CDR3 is TGTGCCAGCAGCCTCTTTAGGAGCGGACGGGTTGTCGGGGAGCAGTTCTTC. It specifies CASSLFRSGRVVGEQFF.

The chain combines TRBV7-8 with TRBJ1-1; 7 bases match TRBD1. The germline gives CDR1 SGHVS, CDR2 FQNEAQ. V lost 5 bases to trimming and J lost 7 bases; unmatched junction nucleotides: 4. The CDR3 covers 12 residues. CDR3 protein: CASSLDRVEAFF. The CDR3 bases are TGTGCCAGCAGCCTTGACAGGGTTGAAGCTTTCTTT.

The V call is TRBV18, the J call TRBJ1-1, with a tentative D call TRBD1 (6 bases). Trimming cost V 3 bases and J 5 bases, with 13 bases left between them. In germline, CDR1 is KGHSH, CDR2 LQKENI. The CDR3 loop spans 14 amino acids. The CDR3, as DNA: TGTGCCAGCTCACCTACTAATCAGGGGACTGAAGCTTTCTTT. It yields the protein CASSPTNQGTEAFF.

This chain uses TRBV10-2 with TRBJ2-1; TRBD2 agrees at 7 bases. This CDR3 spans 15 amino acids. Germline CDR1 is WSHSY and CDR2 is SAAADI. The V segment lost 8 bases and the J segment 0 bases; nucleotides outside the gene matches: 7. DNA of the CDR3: TGCGCCAGCGCGGAAGCGGGGAGCTCCTACAATGAGCAGTTCTTC. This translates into CASAEAGSSYNEQFF.

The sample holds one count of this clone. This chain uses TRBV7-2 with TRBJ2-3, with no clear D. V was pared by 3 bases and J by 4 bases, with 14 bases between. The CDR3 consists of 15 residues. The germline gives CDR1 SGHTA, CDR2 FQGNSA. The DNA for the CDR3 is TGTGCCAGCAGCTTTCACTCGTCCGCCCCAGATACGCAGTATTTT. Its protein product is CASSFHSSAPDTQYF.

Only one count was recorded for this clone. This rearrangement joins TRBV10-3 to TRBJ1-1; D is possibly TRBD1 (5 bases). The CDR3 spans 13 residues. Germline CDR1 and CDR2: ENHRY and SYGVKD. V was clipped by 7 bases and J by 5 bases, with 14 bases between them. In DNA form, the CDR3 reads TGTGCCATCACGAGGGACTTCCCAACTGAAGCTTTCTTT. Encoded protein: CAITRDFPTEAFF.

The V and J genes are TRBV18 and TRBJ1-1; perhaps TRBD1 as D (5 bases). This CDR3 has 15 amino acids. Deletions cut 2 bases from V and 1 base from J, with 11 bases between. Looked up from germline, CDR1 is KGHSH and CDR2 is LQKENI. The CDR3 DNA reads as TGTGCCAGCTCACCATCCAGGGTCAGGAACACTGAAGCTTTCTTT. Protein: CASSPSRVRNTEAFF.

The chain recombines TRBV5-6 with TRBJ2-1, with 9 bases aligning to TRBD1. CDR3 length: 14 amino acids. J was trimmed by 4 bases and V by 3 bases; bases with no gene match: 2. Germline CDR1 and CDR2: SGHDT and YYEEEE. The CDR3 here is CASSSGTGYNEQFF. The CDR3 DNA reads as TGTGCCAGCAGCTCCGGGACAGGGTACAATGAGCAGTTCTTC.

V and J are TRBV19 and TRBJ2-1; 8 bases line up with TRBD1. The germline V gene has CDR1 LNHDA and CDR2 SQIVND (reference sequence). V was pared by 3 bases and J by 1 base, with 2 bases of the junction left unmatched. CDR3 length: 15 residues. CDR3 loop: CASSIGQGSYNEQFF. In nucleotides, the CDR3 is TGTGCCAGTAGTATTGGACAGGGTTCCTACAATGAGCAGTTCTTC.

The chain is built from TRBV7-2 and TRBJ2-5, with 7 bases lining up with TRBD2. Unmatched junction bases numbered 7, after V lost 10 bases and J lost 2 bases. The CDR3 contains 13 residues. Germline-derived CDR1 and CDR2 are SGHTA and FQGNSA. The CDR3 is CATAPSGQETQYF. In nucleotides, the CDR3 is TGTGCCACCGCGCCTAGCGGACAAGAGACCCAGTACTTC.